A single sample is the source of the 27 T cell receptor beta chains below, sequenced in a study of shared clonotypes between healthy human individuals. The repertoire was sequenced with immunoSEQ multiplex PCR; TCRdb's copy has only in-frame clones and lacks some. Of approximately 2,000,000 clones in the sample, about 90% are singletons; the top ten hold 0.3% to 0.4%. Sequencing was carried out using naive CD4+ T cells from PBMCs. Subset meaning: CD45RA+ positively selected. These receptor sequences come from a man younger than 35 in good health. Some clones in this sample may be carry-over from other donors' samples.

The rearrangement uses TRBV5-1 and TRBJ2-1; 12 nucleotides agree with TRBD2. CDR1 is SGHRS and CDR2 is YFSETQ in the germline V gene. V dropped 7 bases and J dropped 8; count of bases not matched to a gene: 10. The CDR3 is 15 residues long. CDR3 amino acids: CASHLLAGGPDEQFF. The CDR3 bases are TGCGCCAGCCACCTTCTAGCGGGAGGGCCTGATGAGCAGTTCTTC.

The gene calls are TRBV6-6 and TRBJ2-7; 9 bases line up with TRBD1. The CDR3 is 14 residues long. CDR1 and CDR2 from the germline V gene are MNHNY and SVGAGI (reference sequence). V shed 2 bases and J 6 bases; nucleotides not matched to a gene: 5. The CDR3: CASSYATGGGEQYF. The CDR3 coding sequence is TGTGCCAGCAGTTACGCGACAGGGGGAGGCGAGCAGTACTTC.

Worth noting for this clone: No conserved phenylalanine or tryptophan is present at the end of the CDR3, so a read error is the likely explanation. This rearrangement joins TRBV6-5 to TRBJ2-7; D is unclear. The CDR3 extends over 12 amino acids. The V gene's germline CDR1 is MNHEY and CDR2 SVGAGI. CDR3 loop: CASRPALNEQYL. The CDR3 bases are TGCGCCAGCAGGCCGGCTCTTAACGAGCAGTACCTC.

Written as DNA, the CDR3 is TGTGCCAGCAGCGTAGCAGGGTCGGTCACAGATACGCAGTATTTT. Translating it yields CASSVAGSVTDTQYF. The chain recombines TRBV9 with TRBJ2-3; D perhaps matches TRBD1 (5 bases). Germline V gives CDR1 SGDLS, CDR2 YYNGEE. CDR3 size: 15 residues. Between the trimmed V and J ends, which lost 0 bases and 2 bases, there was a span of 10 bases.

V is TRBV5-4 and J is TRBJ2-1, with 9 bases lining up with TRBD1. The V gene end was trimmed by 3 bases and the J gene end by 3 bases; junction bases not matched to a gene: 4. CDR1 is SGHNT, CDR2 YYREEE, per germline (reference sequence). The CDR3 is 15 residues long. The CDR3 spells CASSWTGANYNEQFF. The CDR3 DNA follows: TGTGCCAGCAGCTGGACAGGGGCTAACTACAATGAGCAGTTCTTC.

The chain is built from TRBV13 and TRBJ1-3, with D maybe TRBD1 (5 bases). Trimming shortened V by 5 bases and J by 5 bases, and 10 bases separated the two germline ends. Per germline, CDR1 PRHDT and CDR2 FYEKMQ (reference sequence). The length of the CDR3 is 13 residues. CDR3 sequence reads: CASSRDPRNTIYF. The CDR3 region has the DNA TGTGCCAGCAGCCGGGACCCCCGAAACACCATATATTTT.

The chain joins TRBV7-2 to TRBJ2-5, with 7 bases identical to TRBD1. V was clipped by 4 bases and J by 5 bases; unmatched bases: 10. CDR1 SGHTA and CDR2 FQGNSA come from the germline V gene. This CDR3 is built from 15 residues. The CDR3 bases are TGTGCCAGCAGCTCCCCGACAGGGTTGGAGGAGACCCAGTACTTC. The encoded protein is CASSSPTGLEETQYF.

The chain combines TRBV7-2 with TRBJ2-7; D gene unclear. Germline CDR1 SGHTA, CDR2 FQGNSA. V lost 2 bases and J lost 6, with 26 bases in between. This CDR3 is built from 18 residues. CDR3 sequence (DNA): TGTGCCAGCAGCTTACCCAAGGTCAGCCCATTGGTCTTTACCGAGCAGTACTTC. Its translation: CASSLPKVSPLVFTEQYF.

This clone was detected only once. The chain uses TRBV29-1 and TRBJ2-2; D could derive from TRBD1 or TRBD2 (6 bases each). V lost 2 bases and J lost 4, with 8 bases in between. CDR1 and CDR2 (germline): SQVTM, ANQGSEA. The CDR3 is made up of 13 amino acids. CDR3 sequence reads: CSVEWGATGELFF. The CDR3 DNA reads TGCAGCGTTGAATGGGGGGCCACCGGGGAGCTGTTTTTT.

The CDR3: CSVRDSGSFYEQYF. In nucleotides, the CDR3 is TGCAGCGTCCGAGATAGCGGGAGCTTCTACGAGCAGTACTTC. The chain is built from TRBV29-1 and TRBJ2-7; TRBD2 matches at 9 bases. V dropped 6 bases and J dropped 3; count of bases not matched to a gene: 9. This CDR3 region has 14 residues. Germline assignment: CDR1 SQVTM and CDR2 ANQGSEA.

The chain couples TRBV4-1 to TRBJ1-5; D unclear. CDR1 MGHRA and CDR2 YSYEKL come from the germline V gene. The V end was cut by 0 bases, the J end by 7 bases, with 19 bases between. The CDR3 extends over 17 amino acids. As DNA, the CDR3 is TGCGCCAGCAGCCAAGATTCGGCCTCTGGACTTGGCCAGCCCCAGCATTTT. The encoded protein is CASSQDSASGLGQPQHF.

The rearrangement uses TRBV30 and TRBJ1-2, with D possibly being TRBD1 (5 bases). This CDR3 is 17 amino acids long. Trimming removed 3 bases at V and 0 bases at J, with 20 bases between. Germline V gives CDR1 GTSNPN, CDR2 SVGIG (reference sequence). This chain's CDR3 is CAWSLGRQGKANYGYTF. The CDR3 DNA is TGTGCCTGGAGCTTAGGCCGCCAGGGCAAAGCTAACTATGGCTACACCTTC.

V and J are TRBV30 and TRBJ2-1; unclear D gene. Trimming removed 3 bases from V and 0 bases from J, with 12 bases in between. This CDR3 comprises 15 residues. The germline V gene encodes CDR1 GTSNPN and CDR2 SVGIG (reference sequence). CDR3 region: CAWSNRRSSYNEQFF. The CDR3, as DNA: TGTGCCTGGAGCAATAGAAGGAGCTCCTACAATGAGCAGTTCTTC.

CDR3 nucleotide sequence: TGTGCCAGCAGTTACGCCCTCTCTGGGGCCAACGTCCTGACTTTC. The encoded protein is CASSYALSGANVLTF. The V and J genes are TRBV6-5 and TRBJ2-6; unclear D gene. V dropped 2 bases and J dropped 0 bases, with 5 bases sitting between them. Germline V gene data show CDR1 as MNHEY and CDR2 as SVGAGI. CDR3 size: 15 residues.

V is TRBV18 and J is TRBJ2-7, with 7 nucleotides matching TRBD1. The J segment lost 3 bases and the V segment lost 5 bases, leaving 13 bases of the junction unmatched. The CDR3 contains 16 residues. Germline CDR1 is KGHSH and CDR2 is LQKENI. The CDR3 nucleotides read TGTGCCAGCTCATCAACAATGAGCACAGGGGACTACGAGCAGTACTTC. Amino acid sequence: CASSSTMSTGDYEQYF.

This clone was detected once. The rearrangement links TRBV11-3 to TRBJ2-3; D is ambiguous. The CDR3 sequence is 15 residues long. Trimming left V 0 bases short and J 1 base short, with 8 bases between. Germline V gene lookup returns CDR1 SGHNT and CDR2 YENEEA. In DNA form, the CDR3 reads TGTGCCAGCAGCTTAGATGCGGAGCGCACAGATACGCAGTATTTT. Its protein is CASSLDAERTDTQYF.

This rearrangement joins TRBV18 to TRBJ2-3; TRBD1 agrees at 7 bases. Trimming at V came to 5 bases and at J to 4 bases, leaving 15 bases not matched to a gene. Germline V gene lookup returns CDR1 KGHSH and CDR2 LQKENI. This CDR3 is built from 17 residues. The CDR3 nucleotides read TGTGCCAGCTCATTCCAACAGGGGCGCAGCGTGGCAGATACGCAGTATTTT. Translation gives CASSFQQGRSVADTQYF.

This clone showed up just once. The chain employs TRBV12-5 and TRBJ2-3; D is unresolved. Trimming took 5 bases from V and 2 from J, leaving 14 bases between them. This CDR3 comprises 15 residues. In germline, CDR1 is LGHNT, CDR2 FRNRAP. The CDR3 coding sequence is TGTGCTAGTGGTCCCTTCGGAGATTCCACAGATACGCAGTATTTT. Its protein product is CASGPFGDSTDTQYF.

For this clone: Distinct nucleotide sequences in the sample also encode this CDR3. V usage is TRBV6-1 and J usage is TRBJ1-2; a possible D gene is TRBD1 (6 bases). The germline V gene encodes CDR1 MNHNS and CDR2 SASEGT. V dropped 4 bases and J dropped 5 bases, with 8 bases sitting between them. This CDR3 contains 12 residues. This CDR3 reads CASSGTVYGYTF. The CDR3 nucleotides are TGTGCCAGCAGTGGGACAGTTTATGGCTACACCTTC.

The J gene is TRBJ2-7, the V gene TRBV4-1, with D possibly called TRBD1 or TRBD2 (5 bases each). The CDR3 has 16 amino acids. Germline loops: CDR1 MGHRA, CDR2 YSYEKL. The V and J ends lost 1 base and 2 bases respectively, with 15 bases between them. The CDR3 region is CASSQATWDEPYEQYF. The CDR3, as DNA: TGCGCCAGCAGCCAAGCCACCTGGGACGAACCCTACGAGCAGTACTTC.

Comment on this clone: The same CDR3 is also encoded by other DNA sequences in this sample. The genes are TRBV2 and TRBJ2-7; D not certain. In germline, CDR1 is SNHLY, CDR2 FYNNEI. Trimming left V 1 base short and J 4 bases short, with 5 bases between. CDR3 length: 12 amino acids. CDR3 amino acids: CASSEVGYEQYF. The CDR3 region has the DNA TGTGCCAGCAGTGAAGTTGGTTACGAGCAGTACTTC. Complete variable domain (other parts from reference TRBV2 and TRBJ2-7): EPEVTQTPSHQVTQMGQEVILRCVPISNHLYFYWYRQILGQKVEFLVSFYNNEISEKSEIFDDQFSVERPDGSNFTLKIRSTKLEDSAMYFCASSEVGYEQYFGPGTRLTVT.

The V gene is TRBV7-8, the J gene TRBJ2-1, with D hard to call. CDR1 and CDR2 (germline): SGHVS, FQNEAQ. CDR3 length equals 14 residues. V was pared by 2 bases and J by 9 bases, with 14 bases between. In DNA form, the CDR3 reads TGTGCCAGCAGCTTAAGCCGGACCGGCCCTGAGCAGTTCTTC. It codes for CASSLSRTGPEQFF.

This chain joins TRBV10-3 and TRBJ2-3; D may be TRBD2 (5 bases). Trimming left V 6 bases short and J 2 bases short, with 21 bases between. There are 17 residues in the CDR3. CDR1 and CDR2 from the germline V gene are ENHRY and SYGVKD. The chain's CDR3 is CAISDRGLYGPTDTQYF. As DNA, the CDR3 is TGTGCCATCAGCGATCGTGGACTCTATGGCCCCACAGATACGCAGTATTTT.

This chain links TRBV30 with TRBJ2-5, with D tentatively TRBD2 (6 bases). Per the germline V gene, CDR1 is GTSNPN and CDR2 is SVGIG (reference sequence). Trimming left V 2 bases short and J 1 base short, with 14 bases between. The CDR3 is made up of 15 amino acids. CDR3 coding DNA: TGTGCCTGGAGTCCCACCGGAGCGGGCCAAGAGACCCAGTACTTC. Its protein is CAWSPTGAGQETQYF.

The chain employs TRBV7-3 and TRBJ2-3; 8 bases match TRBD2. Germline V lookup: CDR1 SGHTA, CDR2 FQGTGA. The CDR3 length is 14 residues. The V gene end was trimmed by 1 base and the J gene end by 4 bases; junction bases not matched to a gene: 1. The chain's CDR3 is CASSLKGLADTQYF. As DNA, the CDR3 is TGTGCCAGCAGCTTAAAGGGACTAGCAGATACGCAGTATTTT.

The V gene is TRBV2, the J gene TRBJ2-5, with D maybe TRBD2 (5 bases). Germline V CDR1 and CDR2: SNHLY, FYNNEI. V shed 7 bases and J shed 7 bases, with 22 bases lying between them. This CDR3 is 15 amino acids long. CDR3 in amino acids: CASTPLDSSVGTQYF. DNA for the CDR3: TGTGCCAGCACTCCCTTGGACTCGTCCGTTGGGACCCAGTACTTC.

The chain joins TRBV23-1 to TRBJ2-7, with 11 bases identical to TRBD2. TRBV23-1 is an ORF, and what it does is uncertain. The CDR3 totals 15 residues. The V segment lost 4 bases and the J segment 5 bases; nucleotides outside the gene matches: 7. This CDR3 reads CASSPRVAGGNEQYF. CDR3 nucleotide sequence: TGCGCCAGCAGTCCCCGAGTAGCGGGAGGGAACGAGCAGTACTTC.